These 9 T cell receptor beta chains originate from one sample sequenced in a study of technical replicates of blood from a handful of donors. Clones were read by immunoSEQ multiplex PCR, and TCRdb kept only the in-frame ones, dropping some. The table shows approximately 81,000 clones, with 75% to 90% occurring only once. Sequenced sample: PBMCs. The receptors were sampled from a human donor in good health. Some clones in this sample may be carry-over from other donors' samples.

This clone was observed a handful of times. The chain carries TRBV29-1 and TRBJ1-5, with D possibly TRBD1 on 5 matching bases. This CDR3 is 17 amino acids long. Germline CDR1 reads SQVTM; CDR2 reads ANQGSEA. V lost 7 bases and J lost 1, with 23 bases in between. CDR3 in amino acids: CSADAGSGGGSNQPQHF. DNA of the CDR3: TGCAGCGCCGACGCCGGTTCGGGGGGTGGAAGCAATCAGCCCCAGCATTTT. Full variable domain (missing parts from reference TRBV29-1 and TRBJ1-5): SAVISQKPSRDICQRGTSLTIQCQVDSQVTMMFWYRQQPGQSLTLIATANQGSEATYESGFVIDKFPISRPNLTFSTLTVSNMSPEDSSIYLCSADAGSGGGSNQPQHFGDGTRLSIL.

CDR3 nucleotide sequence: TGTGCCAGCAGCTCGACTAGCGGAAGAAACAATGAGCAGTTCTTC. Translated: CASSSTSGRNNEQFF. This sequence joins TRBV11-2 and TRBJ2-1; TRBD2 agrees at 9 bases. The CDR3 contains 15 residues. Germline V gene data show CDR1 as SGHAT and CDR2 as FQNNGV. After removal of 4 bases from V and 5 bases from J, the junction contained 6 bases not matched to a gene.

The chain links TRBV28 to TRBJ1-5; 7 bases are a match to TRBD1. The CDR3 has 14 residues. V was pared by 8 bases and J by 5 bases, with 9 bases of the junction left unmatched. Germline lookup yields CDR1 MDHEN and CDR2 SYDVKM. The CDR3 bases are TGTGCCAGCCTAGAAGGGGGCGGTCATCAGCCCCAGCATTTT. Amino acid sequence: CASLEGGGHQPQHF.

V and J are TRBV6-6 and TRBJ1-2; the match to TRBD1 covers 7 bases. Germline loops: CDR1 MNHNY, CDR2 SVGAGI (reference sequence). The CDR3 consists of 14 residues. J lost 1 base, V lost 5 bases, and 4 bases had no gene match. The CDR3 DNA sequence: TGTGCCAGCAGTCGGGACAGTGGTAACTATGGCTACACCTTC. Translation: CASSRDSGNYGYTF.

This chain links TRBV18 with TRBJ1-6; 11 nucleotides align to TRBD1. This CDR3 contains 17 residues. Germline CDR1 KGHSH, CDR2 LQKENI. V shed 5 bases, J shed 7 bases, and the junction held 10 bases outside the gene matches. The chain's CDR3 is CASSSDRGPVRNSPLHF. In DNA form, the CDR3 reads TGTGCCAGCTCATCGGACAGGGGGCCAGTGCGGAATTCACCCCTCCACTTT.

The chain employs TRBV13 and TRBJ2-1, with TRBD2 matching over 15 bases. V was pared by 4 bases and J by 10 bases, with 5 bases of the junction left unmatched. CDR3 size: 15 residues. In germline, CDR1 is PRHDT, CDR2 FYEKMQ (reference sequence). CDR3 region: CASSSWTSGRGEQFF. The CDR3 DNA is TGTGCCAGCAGCTCGTGGACTAGCGGGAGGGGGGAGCAGTTCTTC.

The chain's CDR3 is CASSPTPRGRTGELFF. CDR3 bases: TGCGCCAGCAGCCCAACCCCGAGGGGGCGGACCGGGGAGCTGTTTTTT. This chain connects TRBV5-1 to TRBJ2-2; 7 bases fit TRBD1. Germline values: CDR1 SGHRS, CDR2 YFSETQ. Unmatched junction bases numbered 11, after V lost 4 bases and J lost 5 bases. This CDR3 region has 16 residues.

A few counts support this clone. The chain joins TRBV21-1 to TRBJ2-7; TRBD2 is the table's D call and was not checked against the DNA. TRBV21-1 is shown as a pseudogene. The CDR3 is 15 residues long. CDR3 coding DNA: TGTGCCAGCAGCAAAGCAGCGGGGGGGCCCTACGAGCAGTACTTC. It specifies CASSKAAGGPYEQYF.

The table lists this clone with a count of one. The gene calls are TRBV28 and TRBJ1-1; no clear D. Per the germline V gene, CDR1 is MDHEN and CDR2 is SYDVKM. Trimming removed 6 bases from V and 5 bases from J, with 10 bases in between. The length of the CDR3 is 12 residues. The CDR3 DNA sequence: TGTGCCAGCAGCCCGGAGGGAACTGAAGCTTTCTTT. Translated: CASSPEGTEAFF.